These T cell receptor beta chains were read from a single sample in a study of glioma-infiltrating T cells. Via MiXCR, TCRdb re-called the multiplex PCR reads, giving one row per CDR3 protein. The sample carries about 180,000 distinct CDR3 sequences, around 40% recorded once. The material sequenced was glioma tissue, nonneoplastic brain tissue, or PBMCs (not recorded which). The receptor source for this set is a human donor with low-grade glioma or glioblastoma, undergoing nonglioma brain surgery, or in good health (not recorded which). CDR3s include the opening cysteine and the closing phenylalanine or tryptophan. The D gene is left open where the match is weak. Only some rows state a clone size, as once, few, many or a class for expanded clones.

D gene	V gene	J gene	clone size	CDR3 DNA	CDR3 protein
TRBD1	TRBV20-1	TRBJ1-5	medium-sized	TGCAGTGCGGGGGACAGCAGATGGGACCAGCCCCAGCATTTT	CSAGDSRWDQPQHF
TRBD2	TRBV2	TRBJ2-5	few	TGTGCCAGCAGTGGGTCTAGCGGATACCAAGAGACCCAGTACTTC	CASSGSSGYQETQYF
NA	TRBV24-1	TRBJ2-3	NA	TGTGCCACCAGAGGTGGGAGTTCAGCAGATACGCAGTATTTT	CATRGGSSADTQYF
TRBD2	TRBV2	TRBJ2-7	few	TGTGCCAGCACCTCCCGACTAGCGCTGCCCTACGAGCAGTACTTC	CASTSRLALPYEQYF
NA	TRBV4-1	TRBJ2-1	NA	TGCGCCAGCAGCCAAGTAGGGGGGAAGGAGAATGAGCAGTTCTTC	CASSQVGGKENEQFF
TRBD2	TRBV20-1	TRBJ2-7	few	TGCAGTGCTAGTAACCAGCGGGAACAAGCGGAGCAGTACTTC	CSASNQREQAEQYF
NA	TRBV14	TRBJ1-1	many	TGTGCCAGCAGCCAAGATCTGGGGGCTGAAGCTTTCTTT	CASSQDLGAEAFF
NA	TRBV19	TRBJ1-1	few	TGTGCCACTTACCGCACGAACACTGAAGCTTTCTTT	CATYRTNTEAFF
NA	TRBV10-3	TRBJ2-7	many	TGTGCCATCAGTGACCACTTCCATGGCAGGGACTACGAGCAGTACTTC	CAISDHFHGRDYEQYF
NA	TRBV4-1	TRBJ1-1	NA	TGCGCCAGCAGCCAAGATCGAACCGCGGGTGCTTTCTTT	CASSQDRTAGAFF
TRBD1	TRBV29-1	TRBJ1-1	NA	TGCAGCGTTTACGACACCGGGACAGGGAACACTGAAGCTTTCTTT	CSVYDTGTGNTEAFF